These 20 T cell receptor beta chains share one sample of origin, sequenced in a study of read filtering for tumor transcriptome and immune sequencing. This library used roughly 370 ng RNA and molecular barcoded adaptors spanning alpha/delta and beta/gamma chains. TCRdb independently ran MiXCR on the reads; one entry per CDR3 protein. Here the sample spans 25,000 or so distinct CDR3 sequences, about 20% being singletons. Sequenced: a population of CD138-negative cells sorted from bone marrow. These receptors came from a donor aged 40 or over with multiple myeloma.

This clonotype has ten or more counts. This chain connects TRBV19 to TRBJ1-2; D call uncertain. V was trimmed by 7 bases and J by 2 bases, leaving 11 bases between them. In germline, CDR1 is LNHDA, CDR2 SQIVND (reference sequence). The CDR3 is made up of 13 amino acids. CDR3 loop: CASTMGWNYGYTF. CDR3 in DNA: TGTGCCAGTACCATGGGATGGAACTATGGCTACACCTTC.

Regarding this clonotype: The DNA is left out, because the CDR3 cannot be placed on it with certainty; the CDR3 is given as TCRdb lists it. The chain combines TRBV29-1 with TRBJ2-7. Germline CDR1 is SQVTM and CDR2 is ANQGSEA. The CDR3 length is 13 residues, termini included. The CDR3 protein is CSVGVGSSCEQHF.

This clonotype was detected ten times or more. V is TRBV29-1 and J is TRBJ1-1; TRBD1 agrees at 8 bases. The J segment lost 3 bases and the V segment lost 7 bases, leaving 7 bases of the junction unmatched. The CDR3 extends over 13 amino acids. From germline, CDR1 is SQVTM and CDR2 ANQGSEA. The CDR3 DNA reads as TGCAGCGCGCAGGGGGCATTGGACACTGAAGCTTTCTTT. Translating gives CSAQGALDTEAFF.

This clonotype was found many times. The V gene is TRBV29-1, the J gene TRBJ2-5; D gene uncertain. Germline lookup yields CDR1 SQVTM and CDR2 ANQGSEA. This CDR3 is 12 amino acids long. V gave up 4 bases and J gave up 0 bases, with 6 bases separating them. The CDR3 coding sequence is TGCAGCGTTGGTCAGTACCAAGAGACCCAGTACTTC. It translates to CSVGQYQETQYF.

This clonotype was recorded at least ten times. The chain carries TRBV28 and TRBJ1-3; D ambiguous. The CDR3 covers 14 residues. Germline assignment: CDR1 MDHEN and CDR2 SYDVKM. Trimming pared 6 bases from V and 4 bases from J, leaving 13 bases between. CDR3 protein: CASSPLTSGNTIYF. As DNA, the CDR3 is TGTGCCAGCAGCCCCCTGACCTCCGGAAACACCATATATTTT.

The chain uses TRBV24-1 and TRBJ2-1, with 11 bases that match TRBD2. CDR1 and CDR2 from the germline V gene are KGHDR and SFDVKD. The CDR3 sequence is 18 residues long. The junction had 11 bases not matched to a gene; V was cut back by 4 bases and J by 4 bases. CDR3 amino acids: CATSDPAGTSGAYNEQFF. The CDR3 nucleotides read TGTGCCACCAGTGACCCTGCCGGGACTAGCGGAGCATACAATGAGCAGTTCTTC.

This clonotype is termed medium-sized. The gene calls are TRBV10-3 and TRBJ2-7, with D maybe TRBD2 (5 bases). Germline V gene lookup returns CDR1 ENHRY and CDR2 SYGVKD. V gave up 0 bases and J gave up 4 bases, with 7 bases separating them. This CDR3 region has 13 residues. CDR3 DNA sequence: TGTGCCATCAGTGAGTCTCGAGGGTACGAGCAGTACTTC. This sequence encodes CAISESRGYEQYF.

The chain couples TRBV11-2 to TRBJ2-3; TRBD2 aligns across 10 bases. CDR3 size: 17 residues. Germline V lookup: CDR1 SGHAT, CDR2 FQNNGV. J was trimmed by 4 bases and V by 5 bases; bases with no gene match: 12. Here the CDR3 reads CASSLSSGSQWADTQYF. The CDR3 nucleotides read TGTGCCAGCAGCCTCTCTAGCGGGAGTCAATGGGCAGATACGCAGTATTTT.

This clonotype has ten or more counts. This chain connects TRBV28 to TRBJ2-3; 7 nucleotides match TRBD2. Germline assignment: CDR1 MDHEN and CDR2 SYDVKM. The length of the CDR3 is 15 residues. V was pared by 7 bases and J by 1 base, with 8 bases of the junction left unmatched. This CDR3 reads CASKPGTTRTDTQYF. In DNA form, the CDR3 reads TGTGCCAGCAAGCCAGGGACTACCCGCACAGATACGCAGTATTTT.

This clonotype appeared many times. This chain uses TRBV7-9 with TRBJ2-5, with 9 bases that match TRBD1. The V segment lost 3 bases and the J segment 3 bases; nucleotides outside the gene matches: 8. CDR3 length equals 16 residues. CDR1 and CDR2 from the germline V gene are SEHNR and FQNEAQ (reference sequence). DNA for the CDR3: TGTGCCAGCAGCTTGAGGGGACAGGGAGGCAAAGAGACCCAGTACTTC. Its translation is CASSLRGQGGKETQYF.

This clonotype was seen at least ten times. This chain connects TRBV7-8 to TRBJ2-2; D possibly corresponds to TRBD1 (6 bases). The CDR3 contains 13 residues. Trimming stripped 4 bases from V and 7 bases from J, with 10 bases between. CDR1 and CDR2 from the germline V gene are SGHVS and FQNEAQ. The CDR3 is CASSSGVNGELFF. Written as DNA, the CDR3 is TGTGCCAGCAGCTCAGGGGTGAACGGGGAGCTGTTTTTT.

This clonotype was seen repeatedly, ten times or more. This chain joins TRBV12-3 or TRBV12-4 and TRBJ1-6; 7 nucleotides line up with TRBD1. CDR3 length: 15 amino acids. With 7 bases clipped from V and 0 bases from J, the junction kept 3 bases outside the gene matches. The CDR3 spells CASTTGSSYNSPLHF. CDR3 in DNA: TGTGCCAGCACGACAGGGAGCTCCTATAATTCACCCCTCCACTTT.

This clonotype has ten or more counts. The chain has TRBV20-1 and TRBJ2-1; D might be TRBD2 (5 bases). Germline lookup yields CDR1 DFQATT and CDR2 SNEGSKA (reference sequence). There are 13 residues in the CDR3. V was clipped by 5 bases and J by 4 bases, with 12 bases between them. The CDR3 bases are TGCAGTGCTGCTCTAGACTATTACAATGAGCAGTTCTTC. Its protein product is CSAALDYYNEQFF.

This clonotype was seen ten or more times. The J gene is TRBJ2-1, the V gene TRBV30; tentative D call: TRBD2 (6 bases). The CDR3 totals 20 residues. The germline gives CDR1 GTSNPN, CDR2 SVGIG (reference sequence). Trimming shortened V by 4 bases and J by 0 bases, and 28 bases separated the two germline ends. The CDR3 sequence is CAWNGGLPATGISSYNEQFF. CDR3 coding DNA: TGTGCCTGGAATGGGGGGTTACCCGCCACTGGGATCAGCTCCTACAATGAGCAGTTCTTC.

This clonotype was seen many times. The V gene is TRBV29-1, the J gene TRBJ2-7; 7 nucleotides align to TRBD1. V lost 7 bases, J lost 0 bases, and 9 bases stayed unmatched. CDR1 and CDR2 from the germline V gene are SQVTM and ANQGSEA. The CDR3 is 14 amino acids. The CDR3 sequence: CSAIPGTASYEQYF. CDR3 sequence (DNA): TGCAGCGCTATACCCGGGACAGCCTCCTACGAGCAGTACTTC.

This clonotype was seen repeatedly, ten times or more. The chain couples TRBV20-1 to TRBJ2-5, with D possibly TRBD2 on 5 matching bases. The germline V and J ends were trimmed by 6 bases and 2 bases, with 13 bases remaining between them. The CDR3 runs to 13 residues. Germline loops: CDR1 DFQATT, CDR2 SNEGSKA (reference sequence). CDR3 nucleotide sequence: TGCAGTGCACGAGGGCGAGGGCAAGAGACCCAGTACTTC. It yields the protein CSARGRGQETQYF.

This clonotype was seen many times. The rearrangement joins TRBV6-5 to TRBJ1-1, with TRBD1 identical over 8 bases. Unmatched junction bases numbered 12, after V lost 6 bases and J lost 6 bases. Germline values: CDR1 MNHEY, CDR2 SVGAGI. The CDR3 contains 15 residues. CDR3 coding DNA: TGTGCCAGCAGCCCTTACGGACAGGGTACTGCTGAAGCTTTCTTT. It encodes CASSPYGQGTAEAFF.

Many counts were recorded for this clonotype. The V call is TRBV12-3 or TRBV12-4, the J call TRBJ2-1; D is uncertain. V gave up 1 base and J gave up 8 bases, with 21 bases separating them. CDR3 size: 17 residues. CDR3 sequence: CASSLGTGRAVFDEQFF. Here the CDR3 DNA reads TGTGCCAGCAGTTTAGGGACCGGACGGGCTGTTTTCGATGAGCAGTTCTTC.

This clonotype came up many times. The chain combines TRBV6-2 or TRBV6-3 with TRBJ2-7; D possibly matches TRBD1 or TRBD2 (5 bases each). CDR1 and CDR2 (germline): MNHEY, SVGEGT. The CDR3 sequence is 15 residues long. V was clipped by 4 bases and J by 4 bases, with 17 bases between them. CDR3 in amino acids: CASSSTGTSWYEQYF. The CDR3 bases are TGTGCCAGCAGTTCAACCGGGACCTCTTGGTACGAGCAGTACTTC.

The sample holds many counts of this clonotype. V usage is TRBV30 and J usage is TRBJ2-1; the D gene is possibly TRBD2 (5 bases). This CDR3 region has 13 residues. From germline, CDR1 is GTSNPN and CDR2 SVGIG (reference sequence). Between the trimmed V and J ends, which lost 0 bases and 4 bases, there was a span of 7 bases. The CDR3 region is CAWSVTTYNEQFF. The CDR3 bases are TGTGCCTGGAGTGTGACTACTTACAATGAGCAGTTCTTC.